Following are 18 T cell receptor beta chains from one sample sequenced in a study of T cell responses to AZD1222 COVID-19 vaccine. Profiled with immunoSEQ multiplex PCR; TCRdb holds only in-frame clones, not every one. The table lists about 150,000 clones, roughly 90% of them singletons, with about 3% in the top ten. Sample: peripheral blood, taken on day 0 of AZD1222 vaccination. All receptors derive from an adult in good health.

The V call is TRBV6-2 or TRBV6-3, the J call TRBJ1-1, with D hard to call. The V and J ends lost 6 bases and 13 bases respectively, with 33 bases between them. The length of the CDR3 is 17 residues. Germline V lookup: CDR1 MNHEY, CDR2 SVGEGT. The CDR3 sequence is CASSWHPLLDAPGVGFF. Here the CDR3 DNA reads TGTGCCAGCAGCTGGCACCCCTTACTGGACGCCCCTGGGGTAGGTTTCTTT.

The gene calls are TRBV6-5 and TRBJ1-2; 7 bases fit TRBD1. CDR3 length: 14 amino acids. The germline CDR1 and CDR2 sequences are MNHEY and SVGAGI. The J segment lost 3 bases and the V segment lost 7 bases, leaving 8 bases of the junction unmatched. The CDR3 sequence is CASITGAGDYGYTF. In nucleotides, the CDR3 is TGTGCCAGCATCACAGGGGCAGGTGACTATGGCTACACCTTC.

This chain uses TRBV4-1 with TRBJ1-4, with D possibly TRBD1 on 5 matching bases. The V gene lost 4 bases and the J gene lost 10 bases, with 16 bases spanning the gap. The CDR3 has 14 residues. Germline V gives CDR1 MGHRA, CDR2 YSYEKL. The chain's CDR3 is CASSLEGTGGKLFF. The CDR3 DNA sequence: TGCGCCAGCAGCCTTGAAGGGACCGGGGGAAAACTGTTTTTT.

The rearrangement links TRBV20-1 to TRBJ2-5, with D possibly TRBD1 on 5 matching bases. V lost 5 bases and J lost 9, with 10 bases in between. Germline assignment: CDR1 DFQATT and CDR2 SNEGSKA (reference sequence). The CDR3 totals 10 residues. CDR3 nucleotides: TGCAGTGCTGAGCTAGGGGCCCAGTACTTC. This translates into CSAELGAQYF.

The rearrangement joins TRBV15 to TRBJ2-7, with D uncertain. The CDR3 runs to 14 residues. Trimming removed 0 bases from V and 0 bases from J, with 6 bases in between. Germline-derived CDR1 and CDR2 are LNHNV and YYDKDF (reference sequence). The CDR3 spells CATSREVGSYEQYF. CDR3 coding DNA: TGTGCCACCAGCAGAGAGGTGGGCTCCTACGAGCAGTACTTC. The whole variable domain, remainder taken from reference TRBV15 and TRBJ2-7, is DAMVIQNPRYQVTQFGKPVTLSCSQTLNHNVMYWYQQKSSQAPKLLFHYYDKDFNNEADTPDNFQSRRPNTSFCFLDIRSPGLGDTAMYLCATSREVGSYEQYFGPGTRLTVT.

The J gene is TRBJ2-1, the V gene TRBV24-1; D might be TRBD1 or TRBD2, each matching 5 bases. The V gene's germline CDR1 is KGHDR and CDR2 SFDVKD. The CDR3 is 17 amino acids. With 5 bases removed from V and 2 bases from J, the gap between germline ends came to 18 bases. Written as DNA, the CDR3 is TGTGCCACCAGTGGCTTAAACCCGGGGCAGCCCTACAATGAGCAGTTCTTC. It yields the protein CATSGLNPGQPYNEQFF.

This clone was counted between two and nine times. V is TRBV9 and J is TRBJ2-7, with D possibly being TRBD1 (7 bases). CDR3 size: 16 residues. Germline V gene sequence: CDR1 SGDLS, CDR2 YYNGEE. Trimming left V 0 bases short and J 0 bases short, with 13 bases between. The CDR3 loop is CASSVGPGGPSYEQYF. CDR3 nucleotides: TGTGCCAGCAGCGTAGGGCCAGGGGGGCCCTCCTACGAGCAGTACTTC.

This sequence joins TRBV6-6 and TRBJ1-5, with 7 positions matching TRBD1. The CDR3 totals 16 residues. CDR1 and CDR2 from the germline V gene are MNHNY and SVGAGI (reference sequence). After removal of 6 bases from V and 2 bases from J, the junction contained 10 bases not matched to a gene. The CDR3 sequence: CASSRDRNRGNQPQHF. Here the CDR3 DNA reads TGTGCCAGCAGCCGGGACAGAAACAGAGGCAATCAGCCCCAGCATTTT.

The chain recombines TRBV6-4 with TRBJ2-2, with 9 nucleotides matching TRBD2. The CDR3 extends over 16 amino acids. The J segment lost 5 bases and the V segment lost 4 bases, leaving 8 bases of the junction unmatched. CDR1 is MRHNA, CDR2 SNTAGT, per germline. Here the CDR3 DNA reads TGTGCCAGCAGTGCGGTAGCGGGAGTTATGACCGGGGAGCTGTTTTTT. Translation: CASSAVAGVMTGELFF.

V gene TRBV5-5 combines with J gene TRBJ1-5, with TRBD1 identical over 7 bases. J gave up 2 bases and V 4 bases, and 3 bases lay outside the gene matches. CDR3 size: 14 residues. CDR1 is SGHKS, CDR2 YYEKEE, per germline (reference sequence). The CDR3 loop is CASSRGTGNQPQHF. The CDR3 DNA reads as TGTGCCAGCAGCCGCGGGACAGGCAATCAGCCCCAGCATTTT.

The chain employs TRBV28 and TRBJ2-1; TRBD1 matches at 7 bases. V was clipped by 6 bases and J by 4 bases; unmatched bases: 6. The CDR3 extends over 14 amino acids. Per the germline V gene, CDR1 is MDHEN and CDR2 is SYDVKM. CDR3 nucleotide sequence: TGTGCCAGCAGACCCGACAGGGCTTACAATGAGCAGTTCTTC. Translated: CASRPDRAYNEQFF.

This chain uses TRBV5-1 with TRBJ1-2; D is perhaps TRBD1 (6 bases). CDR1 and CDR2 (germline): SGHRS, YFSETQ. The CDR3 runs 15 residues. Trimming left V 9 bases short and J 8 bases short, with 26 bases between. In DNA, the CDR3 is TGCGCCACCGCCTGGGGGGCAGACCTGTTCGGGGGCTACACCTTC. Residues: CATAWGADLFGGYTF.

V and J are TRBV2 and TRBJ1-5; D is unclear. Trimming removed 7 bases from V and 1 base from J, with 8 bases in between. Germline-derived CDR1 and CDR2 are SNHLY and FYNNEI. This CDR3 is built from 13 residues. CDR3 loop: CASNRESNQPQHF. The CDR3 nucleotides read TGTGCCAGCAATCGGGAGAGCAATCAGCCCCAGCATTTT.

Of note for this clone: The junction differs from germline at one of its ends, possibly a read error. CDR3 sequence reads: CASSLDRATNSEAFF. CDR3 in DNA: TGCGCCAGCAGCTTGGATCGGGCCACGAACTCTGAAGCTTTCTTT. V gene TRBV5-1 combines with J gene TRBJ1-1, with unresolved D. This CDR3 region has 15 residues. CDR1 SGHRS and CDR2 YFSETQ come from the germline V gene.

In this sample, this clone turned up once. The gene calls are TRBV19 and TRBJ1-1; 11 nucleotides match TRBD1. Germline loops: CDR1 LNHDA, CDR2 SQIVND (reference sequence). The V segment lost 4 bases and the J segment 1 base; nucleotides outside the gene matches: 8. CDR3 length: 17 amino acids. Here the CDR3 reads CASSTTGQGARNTEAFF. CDR3 DNA: TGTGCCAGTAGTACTACTGGACAGGGGGCGCGGAACACTGAAGCTTTCTTT.

The chain links TRBV6-1 to TRBJ2-1; D gene unclear. Germline-derived CDR1 and CDR2 are MNHNS and SASEGT. The CDR3 is made up of 15 amino acids. The V gene lost 1 base and the J gene lost 4 bases, with 11 bases spanning the gap. The CDR3 reads CASSEGSAYYNEQFF. The CDR3 region has the DNA TGTGCCAGCAGTGAAGGCTCGGCCTATTACAATGAGCAGTTCTTC.

J is TRBJ2-3 and V is TRBV5-1; 9 bases match TRBD1. V trimming: 4 bases; J trimming: 6 bases; junction bases outside the gene matches: 6. Germline V gene sequence: CDR1 SGHRS, CDR2 YFSETQ. This CDR3 is built from 14 residues. The CDR3 nucleotides read TGCGCCAGCAGCGCGGGACAGGGTTACGATACGCAGTATTTT. Protein product: CASSAGQGYDTQYF.

The chain employs TRBV5-1 and TRBJ2-4; TRBD2 matches at 11 bases. From germline, CDR1 is SGHRS and CDR2 YFSETQ. There are 14 residues in the CDR3. V lost 3 bases, J lost 6 bases, and 2 bases stayed unmatched. The CDR3 DNA reads as TGCGCCAGCAGCTCCCTAGCGGGAGGAAACATTCAGTACTTC. Its translation is CASSSLAGGNIQYF.